This entry lists 27 T cell receptor beta chains sequenced from one sample in a study of control samples from healthy donors and cancer patients. TCRdb keeps only in-frame clones here, not all; method: immunoSEQ multiplex PCR. This sample has approximately 26,000 clones; approximately 78% occur once, and the top ten carry 20% to 25%. Input material: PBMCs. These TCRs come from a man aged 55 to 70 with colorectal cancer.

The genes are TRBV30 and TRBJ2-2, with D possibly called TRBD1 or TRBD2 (6 bases each). Deletions cut 3 bases from V and 3 bases from J, with 23 bases between. Looked up from germline, CDR1 is GTSNPN and CDR2 is SVGIG (reference sequence). The CDR3 spans 18 residues. The CDR3 protein is CAWSQRWGARSDTGELFF. DNA of the CDR3: TGTGCCTGGAGCCAGAGATGGGGGGCGAGGAGCGACACCGGGGAGCTGTTTTTT.

V gene TRBV5-1 combines with J gene TRBJ1-5; weak D call: TRBD1 (5 bases). V lost 0 bases and J lost 8, with 12 bases in between. The germline CDR1 and CDR2 sequences are SGHRS and YFSETQ. CDR3 length equals 14 residues. This CDR3 is CASSLASGFKPQHF. The DNA for the CDR3 is TGCGCCAGCAGCTTGGCCTCAGGGTTTAAGCCCCAGCATTTT. The whole variable domain, remainder taken from reference TRBV5-1 and TRBJ1-5, is KAGVTQTPRYLIKTRGQQVTLSCSPISGHRSVSWYQQTPGQGLQFLFEYFSETQRNKGNFPGRFSGRQFSNSRSEMNVSTLELGDSALYLCASSLASGFKPQHFGDGTRLSIL.

This clone was observed a few times. The chain uses TRBV11-3 and TRBJ2-2; D unresolved. The germline V gene encodes CDR1 SGHNT and CDR2 YENEEA. The length of the CDR3 is 15 residues. V lost 5 bases to trimming and J lost 7 bases, with 17 bases between them. CDR3: CASSPRAKWDGELFF. CDR3 nucleotides: TGTGCCAGCAGCCCGAGAGCTAAGTGGGACGGGGAGCTGTTTTTT.

The chain carries TRBV10-3 and TRBJ1-1; no clear D gene. Germline V gene sequence: CDR1 ENHRY, CDR2 SYGVKD. This CDR3 is 13 amino acids long. V shed 0 bases and J shed 3 bases, with 5 bases lying between them. CDR3 bases: TGTGCCATCAGTGAGTCCGTGGACACTGAAGCTTTCTTT. Its translation: CAISESVDTEAFF.

About this clone itself: Sequence at one end of the junction differs from germline and may be a read error. V usage is TRBV6-1 and J usage is TRBJ1-4, with D uncertain. The CDR3 is made up of 15 amino acids. The germline CDR1 and CDR2 sequences are MNHNS and SASEGT. In nucleotides, the CDR3 is TGTGCCAGCAGGGAAGGGAGGAGGCATAATGAAAAACTGTTTTTT. Amino acid sequence: CASREGRRHNEKLFF.

This sequence joins TRBV27 and TRBJ1-4, with D maybe TRBD1 (5 bases). This CDR3 comprises 15 residues. Trimming took off 6 bases at V and 5 bases at J, with 16 bases between the two ends. Germline V lookup: CDR1 MNHEY, CDR2 SMNVEV (reference sequence). CDR3 protein: CASSFGGGLNEKLFF. The CDR3 DNA reads TGTGCCAGCAGCTTTGGGGGAGGTTTGAATGAAAAACTGTTTTTT. Full variable domain (outside the CDR3, taken from reference TRBV27 and TRBJ1-4): EAQVTQNPRYLITVTGKKLTVTCSQNMNHEYMSWYRQDPGLGLRQIYYSMNVEVTDKGDVPEGYKVSRKEKRNFPLILESPSPNQTSLYFCASSFGGGLNEKLFFGSGTQLSVL.

This clone was seen just once. The rearrangement links TRBV24-1 to TRBJ1-2; weak D call: TRBD1 (6 bases). V lost 8 bases and J 3 bases, leaving 12 bases between the germline ends. CDR1 and CDR2 from the germline V gene are KGHDR and SFDVKD. The CDR3 totals 13 residues. The CDR3 protein is CATTGEKDYGYTF. The DNA of the CDR3 is TGTGCCACCACAGGGGAGAAGGACTATGGCTACACCTTC.

The CDR3 DNA reads as TGTGCCAGCAGTCCCCTCGGATCGTACGAGCAGTACTTC. This codes for CASSPLGSYEQYF. This chain connects TRBV27 to TRBJ2-7; the D is unclear. V shed 5 bases and J shed 4 bases, with 12 bases lying between them. In germline, CDR1 is MNHEY, CDR2 SMNVEV (reference sequence). The length of the CDR3 is 13 residues.

This chain joins TRBV7-2 and TRBJ1-1; tentatively, D is TRBD1 (6 bases). Germline V gives CDR1 SGHTA, CDR2 FQGNSA. This CDR3 has 15 amino acids. V shed 7 bases and J shed 0 bases, with 15 bases lying between them. The CDR3 coding sequence is TGTGCCAGCAACATCCGGGACAACTTGAACACTGAAGCTTTCTTT. Translated: CASNIRDNLNTEAFF.

The CDR3 loop is CASGIGTANTGELFF. The CDR3 nucleotides read TGTGCTAGTGGTATCGGGACAGCGAACACCGGGGAGCTGTTTTTT. This rearrangement joins TRBV12-5 to TRBJ2-2; 7 bases align to TRBD1. The CDR3 contains 15 residues. The V gene end was trimmed by 5 bases and the J gene end by 0 bases; junction bases not matched to a gene: 3. In germline, CDR1 is LGHNT, CDR2 FRNRAP.

CDR3 sequence (DNA): TGCGCCAGCAGCCCTGGGGCCTTGATGAACACTGAAGCTTTCTTT. Translated: CASSPGALMNTEAFF. The V call is TRBV5-1, the J call TRBJ1-1; tentative D call: TRBD1 (5 bases). Germline lookup yields CDR1 SGHRS and CDR2 YFSETQ. The CDR3 contains 15 residues. Trimming pared 4 bases from V and 0 bases from J, leaving 13 bases between.

This clone was seen a single time. V and J are TRBV4-3 and TRBJ2-1; D is possibly TRBD2 (5 bases). CDR1 LGHNA and CDR2 YSLEER come from the germline V gene. CDR3 length: 14 amino acids. V was cut by 3 bases and J by 5 bases, with 11 bases left in between. Written as DNA, the CDR3 is TGCGCCAGCAGCCAGAGGGTGTTGAACAATGAGCAGTTCTTC. This sequence encodes CASSQRVLNNEQFF.

This clone showed up just a few times. The chain couples TRBV25-1 to TRBJ1-4, with 9 bases lining up with TRBD1. This CDR3 contains 13 residues. CDR1 is MGHDK and CDR2 is SYGVNS in the germline V gene. V shed 8 bases and J 7 bases; nucleotides not matched to a gene: 5. The chain's CDR3 is CASRDRALEKLFF. The CDR3 coding sequence is TGTGCCAGCCGGGACAGGGCTCTTGAAAAACTGTTTTTT.

This chain connects TRBV24-1 to TRBJ1-2, with D perhaps matching TRBD1 (5 bases). The CDR3 is 14 amino acids. The germline gives CDR1 KGHDR, CDR2 SFDVKD. The V end was cut by 2 bases, the J end by 2 bases, with 8 bases between. The CDR3 DNA is TGTGCCACCAGTGATTCGACAGTGAACTATGGCTACACCTTC. Its protein product is CATSDSTVNYGYTF.

The rearrangement links TRBV4-1 to TRBJ1-2; a possible D gene is TRBD1 (6 bases). The germline V gene has CDR1 MGHRA and CDR2 YSYEKL. V dropped 1 base and J dropped 1 base, with 22 bases sitting between them. CDR3 size: 19 residues. The CDR3 DNA reads as TGCGCCAGCAGCCAAGGCGAGACAGGCCGAGGAGGGGTTAACTATGGCTACACCTTC. Translation gives CASSQGETGRGGVNYGYTF.

This clone was found a few times. The chain has TRBV9 and TRBJ2-1; 7 bases are shared with TRBD2. V trimming: 0 bases; J trimming: 14 bases; junction bases outside the gene matches: 5. The CDR3 contains 12 residues. CDR1 is SGDLS, CDR2 YYNGEE, per germline. This CDR3 is CASSVGEGVEFF. CDR3 coding DNA: TGTGCCAGCAGCGTAGGGGAGGGAGTCGAGTTCTTC.

V gene TRBV29-1 combines with J gene TRBJ2-5, with D uncertain. Trimming pared 4 bases from V and 4 bases from J, leaving 13 bases between. This CDR3 comprises 13 residues. CDR1 and CDR2 from the germline V gene are SQVTM and ANQGSEA. In DNA form, the CDR3 reads TGCAGCGTTGGGGATTTTCGGGCAGAGACCCAGTACTTC. Translated, it gives CSVGDFRAETQYF. Using reference TRBV29-1 and TRBJ2-5 for the parts outside the CDR3, the full variable domain is SAVISQKPSRDICQRGTSLTIQCQVDSQVTMMFWYRQQPGQSLTLIATANQGSEATYESGFVIDKFPISRPNLTFSTLTVSNMSPEDSSIYLCSVGDFRAETQYFGPGTRLLVL.

The chain combines TRBV3-1 (or the pseudogene TRBV3-2) with TRBJ2-5, with a weak D call TRBD2 (6 bases). The CDR3 is made up of 13 amino acids. The V and J ends lost 8 bases and 5 bases respectively, with 15 bases between them. CDR1 LGHDT and CDR2 YNNKEL come from the germline V gene (reference sequence). In DNA form, the CDR3 reads TGTGCCAGCGGGCGGGGTGATGGGGAGACCCAGTACTTC. Protein product: CASGRGDGETQYF.

V gene TRBV5-1 combines with J gene TRBJ1-4, with 9 nucleotides matching TRBD1. This CDR3 is 15 amino acids long. Germline V CDR1 and CDR2: SGHRS, YFSETQ. Losses at the gene ends were 3 bases for V and 8 bases for J; bases not matched to a gene: 8. CDR3: CASSSTGQGGEKLFF. The DNA for the CDR3 is TGCGCCAGCAGCTCAACGGGACAGGGTGGGGAAAAACTGTTTTTT.

This clone has only a few counts. This chain links TRBV4-3 with TRBJ1-4; a possible D gene is TRBD1 (5 bases). The V end lost 0 bases, the J end lost 3 bases, and 14 bases lay between the germline ends. Germline V gene lookup returns CDR1 LGHNA and CDR2 YSLEER. The CDR3 has 17 amino acids. CDR3 nucleotide sequence: TGCGCCAGCAGCCAAGACCCGATGGGGCAGTCTAATGAAAAACTGTTTTTT. Residues: CASSQDPMGQSNEKLFF.

The chain links TRBV5-6 to TRBJ2-2, with D unclear. The germline V gene encodes CDR1 SGHDT and CDR2 YYEEEE. V dropped 0 bases and J dropped 4 bases, with 10 bases sitting between them. The CDR3 length is 15 residues. The CDR3 DNA reads TGTGCCAGCAGCTTGGCGTCGTGGATCACCGGGGAGCTGTTTTTT. Protein sequence: CASSLASWITGELFF.

The chain joins TRBV4-3 to TRBJ1-5; D ambiguous. Germline CDR1 and CDR2: LGHNA and YSLEER. The V end was cut by 1 base, the J end by 5 bases, with 6 bases between. This CDR3 spans 13 amino acids. CDR3: CASSQGPHQPQHF. In DNA, the CDR3 is TGCGCCAGCAGCCAAGGACCCCATCAGCCCCAGCATTTT.

This clone came up a few times. The chain employs TRBV5-1 and TRBJ1-1, with D hard to call. The CDR3 runs 13 residues. Germline V gene sequence: CDR1 SGHRS, CDR2 YFSETQ. Trimming took off 0 bases at V and 4 bases at J, with 7 bases between the two ends. CDR3 sequence: CASSLAGVTEAFF. CDR3 bases: TGCGCCAGCAGCTTGGCAGGAGTCACTGAAGCTTTCTTT.

The rearrangement joins TRBV25-1 to TRBJ2-1, with no clear D. CDR1 MGHDK and CDR2 SYGVNS come from the germline V gene. V lost 4 bases to trimming and J lost 6 bases, with 4 bases between them. The CDR3 consists of 11 residues. The CDR3 is CASSVLNEQFF. CDR3 in DNA: TGTGCCAGCAGTGTGCTCAATGAGCAGTTCTTC.

V gene TRBV11-3 combines with J gene TRBJ2-2, with 15 nucleotides matching TRBD2. Germline CDR1 is SGHNT and CDR2 is YENEEA. With V trimmed by 5 bases and J by 5 bases, 3 bases remained unmatched. The CDR3 has 16 amino acids. CDR3: CASSPGTSGGTGELFF. The CDR3 DNA follows: TGTGCCAGCAGCCCCGGGACTAGCGGGGGGACCGGGGAGCTGTTTTTT.

The chain has TRBV11-2 and TRBJ1-1; no definite D call. The CDR3 has 13 residues. V was cut by 5 bases and J by 4 bases, with 11 bases left in between. Looked up from germline, CDR1 is SGHAT and CDR2 is FQNNGV. CDR3 amino acids: CASSHMGSTEAFF. CDR3 DNA sequence: TGTGCCAGCAGCCATATGGGATCCACTGAAGCTTTCTTT. The whole variable domain, filled in from reference TRBV11-2 and TRBJ1-1, reads EAGVAQSPRYKIIEKRQSVAFWCNPISGHATLYWYQQILGQGPKLLIQFQNNGVVDDSQLPKDRFSAERLKGVDSTLKIQPAKLEDSAVYLCASSHMGSTEAFFGQGTRLTVV.

The chain couples TRBV5-1 to TRBJ2-2, with D unresolved. Germline loops: CDR1 SGHRS, CDR2 YFSETQ. This CDR3 is 12 amino acids long. V lost 0 bases and J lost 5, with 2 bases in between. The CDR3 sequence is CASSLETGELFF. As DNA, the CDR3 is TGCGCCAGCAGCTTGGAGACCGGGGAGCTGTTTTTT.